These T cell receptor beta chains were read from a single sample in a study of T cell responses to AZD1222 COVID-19 vaccine. Sequencing was performed with immunoSEQ multiplex PCR; in TCRdb, only in-frame clones are kept and a portion is missing. The data contain around 130,000 clones, about 91% of them singletons. The specimen was peripheral blood, collected 28 days after the second AZD1222 dose. The origin of the receptors is an adult who received the AZD1222 COVID-19 vaccine. CDR3s include the opening cysteine and the closing phenylalanine or tryptophan. D genes are given only for firm matches. Some rows have no size entry. The others give once, few or many, or a class for an expanded clone.

V	D	size	J	CDR3	DNA
TRBV11-3	-	-	TRBJ2-3	CASSLDEARTDTQYF	TGTGCCAGCAGCTTAGATGAAGCCCGCACAGATACGCAGTATTTT
TRBV7-2	-	-	TRBJ2-3	CASSSDRGSTDTQYF	TGTGCCAGCAGCTCGGACCGAGGCAGCACAGATACGCAGTATTTT
TRBV13	-	-	TRBJ2-1	CASSSRTGLGSYNEQFF	TGTGCCAGCAGCTCCCGGACCGGGCTAGGGTCCTACAATGAGCAGTTCTTC
TRBV19	TRBD1	-	TRBJ2-5	CASRGTGEETQYF	TGTGCCAGTAGAGGGACAGGGGAAGAGACCCAGTACTTC
TRBV5-6	-	-	TRBJ1-5	CASSLGGGRNQPQHF	TGTGCCAGCAGCTTGGGCGGGGGACGCAATCAGCCCCAGCATTTT
TRBV6-6	-	-	TRBJ1-3	CASRNSERVGNTIYF	TGTGCCAGCAGGAATTCCGAGCGTGTAGGAAACACCATATATTTT
TRBV11-3	-	-	TRBJ1-2	CASSFTGSYGYTF	TGTGCCAGCAGCTTTACAGGCAGCTATGGCTACACCTTC
TRBV14	-	-	TRBJ1-4	CASSQAANEKLFF	TGTGCCAGCAGCCAAGCGGCTAATGAAAAACTGTTTTTT
TRBV2	-	-	TRBJ2-1	CASSDLGTSYNEQFF	TGTGCCAGCAGTGACCTGGGGACCTCCTACAATGAGCAGTTCTTC
TRBV19	-	-	TRBJ2-1	CASSPRTVEIEQFF	TGTGCCAGTAGTCCTCGGACGGTCGAAATCGAGCAGTTCTTC
TRBV19	TRBD1	-	TRBJ1-3	CASSGQSGNTIYF	TGTGCCAGTTCGGGACAGTCTGGAAACACCATATATTTT
TRBV27	TRBD1	-	TRBJ1-5	CASSLSAPDREYSNQPQHF	TGTGCCAGCAGTTTATCGGCCCCAGACAGGGAGTATAGCAATCAGCCCCAGCATTTT
TRBV10-3	-	-	TRBJ2-1	CAISSGELGQFF	TGTGCCATCAGCTCCGGGGAGCTGGGGCAGTTCTTC
TRBV7-2	TRBD2	-	TRBJ2-3	CASSLKSTSGSTDTQYF	TGTGCCAGCAGCTTAAAAAGTACTAGCGGGAGCACAGATACGCAGTATTTT
TRBV19	-	-	TRBJ1-1	CASSSSGQPNTEAFF	TGTGCCAGTAGTAGTTCCGGACAGCCGAACACTGAAGCTTTCTTT
TRBV19	-	-	TRBJ1-5	CASSRLPDSNQPQHF	TGTGCCAGTAGTAGATTACCCGATAGCAATCAGCCCCAGCATTTT
TRBV6-1	TRBD2	-	TRBJ2-2	CASSDPGLAKTGELFF	TGTGCCAGCAGTGACCCGGGACTAGCCAAAACCGGGGAGCTGTTTTTT
TRBV7-9	-	-	TRBJ1-6	CASSLQVNSPLHF	TGTGCCAGCAGCTTACAGGTTAATTCACCCCTCCACTTT
TRBV19	-	-	TRBJ1-1	CASSISPRRNTEAFF	TGTGCCAGTAGTATCTCCCCCCGCAGGAACACTGAAGCTTTCTTT
TRBV3-1/TRBV3-2	TRBD2	-	TRBJ2-3	CASSQNLAGGPDTQYF	TGTGCCAGCAGCCAGAACCTAGCGGGGGGTCCAGATACGCAGTATTTT
TRBV27	-	-	TRBJ1-4	CASSLSVGGVNEKLFF	TGTGCCAGCAGTTTATCGGTCGGGGGGGTCAATGAAAAACTGTTTTTT
TRBV24-1	-	-	TRBJ1-5	CATSSDSNQPQHF	TGTGCCACCAGCTCAGATAGCAATCAGCCCCAGCATTTT
TRBV5-1	-	-	TRBJ1-5	CASSLAPMGVLGNQPQHF	TGCGCCAGCAGCTTGGCCCCTATGGGGGTGCTAGGCAATCAGCCCCAGCATTTT
TRBV19	TRBD1	-	TRBJ2-2	CASSVSWGQVNTGELFF	TGTGCCAGTAGTGTCTCATGGGGACAGGTGAACACCGGGGAGCTGTTTTTT
TRBV5-1	-	-	TRBJ1-1	CASSYGQNLNTEAFF	TGCGCCAGCAGCTATGGACAGAACCTCAACACTGAAGCTTTCTTT
TRBV2	TRBD1	-	TRBJ1-5	CASNQQGVQPQHF	TGTGCCAGCAACCAACAGGGGGTTCAGCCCCAGCATTTT
TRBV10-3	-	once	TRBJ1-6	CAISEMGTGGSPLHF	TGTGCCATCAGTGAGATGGGAACCGGCGGTTCACCCCTCCACTTT
TRBV6-6	-	-	TRBJ1-4	CASSYNRGTNEKLFF	TGTGCCAGCAGTTACAACCGGGGCACTAATGAAAAACTGTTTTTT
TRBV9	-	-	TRBJ2-3	CASNRGTGDTQYF	TGTGCCAGCAATCGTGGGACTGGAGATACGCAGTATTTT
TRBV19	TRBD2	once	TRBJ2-1	CASSMTSGSIYEQFF	TGTGCCAGTAGTATGACTAGCGGGTCCATCTATGAGCAGTTCTTC
TRBV11-1	-	-	TRBJ1-1	CASSLQARAMNTEAFF	TGTGCCAGCAGCTTACAGGCGAGAGCGATGAACACTGAAGCTTTCTTT
TRBV29-1	TRBD2	-	TRBJ2-2	CSASGLADTGELFF	TGCAGCGCCTCGGGACTAGCGGACACCGGGGAGCTGTTTTTT
TRBV19	-	once	TRBJ1-5	CASSRTADSNQPQHF	TGTGCCAGTAGTAGGACGGCCGATAGCAATCAGCCCCAGCATTTT
TRBV3-1/TRBV3-2	-	-	TRBJ1-1	CASSQQPGLEAFF	TGTGCCAGCAGCCAACAACCGGGACTTGAAGCTTTCTTT
TRBV10-3	TRBD2	-	TRBJ2-1	CAISESSGGGYEQFF	TGTGCCATCAGTGAGTCAAGCGGGGGGGGCTATGAGCAGTTCTTC
TRBV3-1/TRBV3-2	TRBD1	-	TRBJ2-7	CASSQGHRTGLYEQYF	TGTGCCAGCAGCCAAGGTCATAGGACAGGGCTTTACGAGCAGTACTTC
TRBV27	TRBD2	-	TRBJ2-3	CASRGLAGGEDTQYF	TGTGCCAGCAGGGGACTAGCGGGAGGGGAAGATACGCAGTATTTT
TRBV7-8	TRBD1	-	TRBJ2-2	CASRGQGLGELFF	TGTGCCAGCCGGGGACAGGGGCTCGGGGAGCTGTTTTTT
TRBV24-1	-	-	TRBJ2-1	CATADGVEWHNEQFF	TGTGCCACCGCCGACGGGGTGGAGTGGCACAATGAGCAGTTCTTC
TRBV19	-	-	TRBJ2-7	CASSIAPYEQYF	TGTGCCAGTAGTATTGCCCCATACGAGCAGTACTTC
TRBV27	-	-	TRBJ1-6	CASSFGGPPHSPLHF	TGTGCCAGCAGTTTCGGGGGGCCCCCTCATTCACCCCTCCACTTT
TRBV7-3	TRBD1	-	TRBJ1-2	CASSSGGTGAVRDGYTF	TGTGCCAGCAGCTCCGGCGGGACAGGGGCCGTAAGGGATGGCTACACCTTC
TRBV6-5	-	-	TRBJ1-1	CASTTPLRTEAFF	TGTGCCAGCACTACACCTCTGAGGACTGAAGCTTTCTTT
TRBV6-5	-	-	TRBJ1-3	CASSISSVSGNTIYF	TGTGCCAGCAGTATCAGCAGTGTTTCTGGAAACACCATATATTTT
TRBV19	-	-	TRBJ1-1	CASSIQQGSTEAFF	TGTGCCAGTAGTATACAACAGGGATCCACTGAAGCTTTCTTT
TRBV11-3	-	-	TRBJ2-1	CASRDNEQFF	TGTGCCAGCAGGGACAATGAGCAGTTCTTC
TRBV30	-	-	TRBJ1-1	CAYDLGGSNTEAFF	TGTGCCTATGACCTGGGGGGGTCTAACACTGAAGCTTTCTTT
TRBV5-1	-	-	TRBJ2-1	CASSPPASDEQFF	TGCGCCAGCAGCCCCCCCGCTTCCGATGAGCAGTTCTTC
TRBV9	-	-	TRBJ2-2	CASSLRPGTGELFF	TGTGCCAGCAGCCTCCGGCCCGGCACCGGGGAGCTGTTTTTT
TRBV19	TRBD1	-	TRBJ1-6	CASSPGQGAWNSPLHF	TGTGCCAGTAGCCCGGGACAGGGGGCGTGGAATTCACCCCTCCACTTT
TRBV5-1	-	-	TRBJ2-1	CASSLAGSSYNEQFF	TGCGCCAGCAGCTTAGCAGGGAGCTCCTACAATGAGCAGTTCTTC
TRBV27	-	-	TRBJ1-6	CASSLGAGRINSPLHF	TGTGCCAGCAGTTTAGGGGCAGGAAGAATTAATTCACCCCTCCACTTT
TRBV2	TRBD1	-	TRBJ2-1	CASSFRTGGVNFYNEQFF	TGTGCCAGCAGCTTTCGGACAGGGGGCGTGAATTTTTACAATGAGCAGTTCTTC
TRBV19	TRBD1	-	TRBJ1-2	CASTGQGAHGYTF	TGTGCCAGTACCGGACAGGGGGCGCATGGCTACACCTTC
TRBV10-3	-	-	TRBJ2-2	CAIRGQGTGELFF	TGTGCCATCAGGGGGCAAGGCACCGGGGAGCTGTTTTTT